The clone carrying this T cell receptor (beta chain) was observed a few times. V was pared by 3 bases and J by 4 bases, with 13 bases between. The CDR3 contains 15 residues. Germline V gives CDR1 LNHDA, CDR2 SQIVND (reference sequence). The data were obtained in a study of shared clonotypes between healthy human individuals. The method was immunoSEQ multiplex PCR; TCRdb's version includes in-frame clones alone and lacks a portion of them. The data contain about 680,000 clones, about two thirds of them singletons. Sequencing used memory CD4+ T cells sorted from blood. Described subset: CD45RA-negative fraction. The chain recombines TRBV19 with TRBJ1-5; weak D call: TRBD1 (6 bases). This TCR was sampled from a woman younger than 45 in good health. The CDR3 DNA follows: TGTGCCAGTAGTATTGGACAGACGCCTAATCAGCCCCAGCATTTT. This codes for CASSIGQTPNQPQHF.